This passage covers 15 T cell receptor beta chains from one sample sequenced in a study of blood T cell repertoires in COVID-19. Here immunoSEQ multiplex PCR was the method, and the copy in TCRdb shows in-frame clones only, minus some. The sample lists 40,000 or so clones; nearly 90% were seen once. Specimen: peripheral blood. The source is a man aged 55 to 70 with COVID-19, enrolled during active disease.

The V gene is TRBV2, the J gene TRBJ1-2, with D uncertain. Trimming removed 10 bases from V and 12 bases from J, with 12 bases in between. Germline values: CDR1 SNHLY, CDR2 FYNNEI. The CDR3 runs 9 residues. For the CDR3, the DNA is TGTGCCATTAGGTCCCGGGACACCTTC. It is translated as CAIRSRDTF.

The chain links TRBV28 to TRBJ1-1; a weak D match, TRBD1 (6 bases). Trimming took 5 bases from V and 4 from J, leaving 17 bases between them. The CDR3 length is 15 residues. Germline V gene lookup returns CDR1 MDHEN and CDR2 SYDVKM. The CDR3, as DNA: TGTGCCAGCAGTATAGTCCGGGGGGCAGGCACTGAAGCTTTCTTT. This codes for CASSIVRGAGTEAFF.

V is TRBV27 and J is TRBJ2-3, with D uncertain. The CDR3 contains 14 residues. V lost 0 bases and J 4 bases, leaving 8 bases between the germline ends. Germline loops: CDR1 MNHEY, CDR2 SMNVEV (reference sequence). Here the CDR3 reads CASSLSPPADTQYF. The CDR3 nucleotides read TGTGCCAGCAGTTTATCCCCCCCCGCAGATACGCAGTATTTT.

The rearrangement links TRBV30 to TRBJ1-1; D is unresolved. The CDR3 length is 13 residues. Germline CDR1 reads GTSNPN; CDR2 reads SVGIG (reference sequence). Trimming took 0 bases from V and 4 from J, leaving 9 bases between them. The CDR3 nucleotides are TGTGCCTGGAGTGTTAGTTCGCGCACTGAAGCTTTCTTT. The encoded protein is CAWSVSSRTEAFF.

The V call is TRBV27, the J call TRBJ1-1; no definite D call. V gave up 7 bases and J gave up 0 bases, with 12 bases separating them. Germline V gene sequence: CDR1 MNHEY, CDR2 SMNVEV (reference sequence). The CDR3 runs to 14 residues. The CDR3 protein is CASTTGQMNTEAFF. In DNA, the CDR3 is TGTGCCAGCACCACCGGTCAAATGAACACTGAAGCTTTCTTT.

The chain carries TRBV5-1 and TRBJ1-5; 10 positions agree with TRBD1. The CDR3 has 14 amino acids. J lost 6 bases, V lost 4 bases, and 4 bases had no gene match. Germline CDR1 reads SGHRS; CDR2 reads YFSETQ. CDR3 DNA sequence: TGCGCCAGCAGCCAGACAGGGGGCACTCAGCCCCAGCATTTT. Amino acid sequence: CASSQTGGTQPQHF.

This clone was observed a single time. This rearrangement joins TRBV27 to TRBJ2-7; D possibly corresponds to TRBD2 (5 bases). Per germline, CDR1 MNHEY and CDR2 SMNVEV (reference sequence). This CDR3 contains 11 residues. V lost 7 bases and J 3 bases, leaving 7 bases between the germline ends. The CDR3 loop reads CASMRDYEQYF. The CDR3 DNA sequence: TGTGCCAGCATGAGGGACTACGAGCAGTACTTC.

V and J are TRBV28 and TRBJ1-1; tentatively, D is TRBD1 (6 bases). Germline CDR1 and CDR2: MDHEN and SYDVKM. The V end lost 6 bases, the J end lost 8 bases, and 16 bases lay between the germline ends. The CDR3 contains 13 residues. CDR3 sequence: CASSVTGLPEAFF. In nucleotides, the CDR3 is TGTGCCAGCAGCGTCACAGGGTTACCAGAAGCTTTCTTT.

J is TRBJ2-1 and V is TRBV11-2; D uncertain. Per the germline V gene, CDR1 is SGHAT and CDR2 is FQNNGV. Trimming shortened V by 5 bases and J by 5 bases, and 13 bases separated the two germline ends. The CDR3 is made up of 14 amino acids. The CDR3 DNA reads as TGTGCCAGCAGCCCTGGTTGGCTCGACAATGAGCAGTTCTTC. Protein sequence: CASSPGWLDNEQFF.

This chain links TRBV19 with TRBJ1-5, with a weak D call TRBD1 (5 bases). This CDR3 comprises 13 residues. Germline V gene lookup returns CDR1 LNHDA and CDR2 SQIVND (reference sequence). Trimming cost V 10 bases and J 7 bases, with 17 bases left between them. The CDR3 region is CAIGGGGAQPQHF. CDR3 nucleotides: TGTGCCATAGGTGGGGGGGGTGCGCAGCCCCAGCATTTT.

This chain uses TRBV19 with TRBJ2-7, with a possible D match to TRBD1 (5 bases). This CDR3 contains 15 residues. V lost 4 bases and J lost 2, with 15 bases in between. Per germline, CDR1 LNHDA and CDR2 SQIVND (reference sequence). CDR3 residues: CASSKASTVPYEQYF. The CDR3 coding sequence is TGTGCCAGTAGTAAAGCCTCGACAGTACCCTACGAGCAGTACTTC.

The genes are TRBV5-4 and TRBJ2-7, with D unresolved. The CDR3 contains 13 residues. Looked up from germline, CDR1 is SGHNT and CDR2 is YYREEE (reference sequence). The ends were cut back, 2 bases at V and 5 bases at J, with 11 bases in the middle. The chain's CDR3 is CASSLDVRDEQYF. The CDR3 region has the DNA TGTGCCAGCAGCTTAGACGTCCGGGACGAGCAGTACTTC. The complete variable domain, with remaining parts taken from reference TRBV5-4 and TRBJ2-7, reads ETGVTQSPTHLIKTRGQQVTLRCSSQSGHNTVSWYQQALGQGPQFIFQYYREEENGRGNFPPRFSGLQFPNYSSELNVNALELDDSALYLCASSLDVRDEQYFGPGTRLTVT.

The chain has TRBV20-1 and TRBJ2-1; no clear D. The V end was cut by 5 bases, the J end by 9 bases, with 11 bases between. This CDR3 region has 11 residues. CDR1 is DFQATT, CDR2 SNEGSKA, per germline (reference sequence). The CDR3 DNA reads TGCAGTGCTTGGAGCAAGAGTGAGCAGTTCTTC. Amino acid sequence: CSAWSKSEQFF.

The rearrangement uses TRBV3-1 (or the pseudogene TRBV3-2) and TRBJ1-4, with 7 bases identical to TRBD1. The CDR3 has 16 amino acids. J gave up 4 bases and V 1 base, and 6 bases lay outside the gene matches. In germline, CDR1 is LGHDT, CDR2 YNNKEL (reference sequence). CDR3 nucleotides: TGTGCCAGCAGCCAAGGTCAGGGGGTCTTTAATGAAAAACTGTTTTTT. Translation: CASSQGQGVFNEKLFF.

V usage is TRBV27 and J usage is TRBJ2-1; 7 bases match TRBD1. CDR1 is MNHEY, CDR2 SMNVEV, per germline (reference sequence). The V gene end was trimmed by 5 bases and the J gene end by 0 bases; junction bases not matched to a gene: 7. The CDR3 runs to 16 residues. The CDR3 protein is CASSTQQGSSYNEQFF. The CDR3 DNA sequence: TGTGCCAGCAGTACTCAACAGGGGAGCTCCTACAATGAGCAGTTCTTC.